This TCR beta chain was found in a study of blood T cells in healthy people across ages. This CDR3 has 14 amino acids. The germline gives CDR1 DFQATT, CDR2 SNEGSKA (reference sequence). Trimming took off 1 base at V and 1 base at J, with 10 bases between the two ends. The authors ran a second PCR of about 6 to 12 cycles using a sample-barcoded 5' primer and a J-beta primer mix. TCRdb called the 5' RACE reads again in MiXCR, with one record for every CDR3 protein. The sample lists roughly 900,000 distinct CDR3 sequences; around 30% were seen once. The sequenced sample consisted of blood. The chain has TRBV20-1 and TRBJ1-1; a possible D gene is TRBD1 (6 bases). This sequence was found in a woman aged 80 or over in good health. The CDR3 sequence is CSARGGGQNTEAFF. The CDR3 DNA reads as TGCAGTGCTAGAGGGGGGGGCCAGAACACTGAAGCTTTCTTT.